This T cell receptor beta chain was documented in a study of cytomegalovirus exposure and HLA in healthy donors (dated 2017 in TCRdb). For the wider study: An earlier analysis of roughly 630 of the donors reported approximately 270 Gb of sequence data and 100 million to 140 million unique TCR beta sequences from approximately 180 million T cells. Roughly 300 gigabases of sequencing data and some 85 million unique TCR sequences were included in an early release covering under 650 HLA-typed donors. HLA typing included class I and class II loci at four-digit resolution. To decide whether each TCR beta V gene segment behaved as functional or pseudogenic, an earlier analysis of some 570 of the donors relied on high-throughput TCR beta sequencing. Roughly 5 DR-DQ haplotypes were treated as single units for association and clustering because of strong linkage in the cohort. The T cell repertoires of around 730 subjects were profiled by immunosequencing and related to cytomegalovirus serostatus. In the later analysis, no new phenotypic data were used to find candidate immune exposures; instead, reliance was placed on TCR beta sequences and their occurrence across donors. In addition to the first cohort of 650 to 800 subjects, a separate validation cohort of approximately 120 different subjects was used. Every repertoire in the discovery cohort had been generated on one and the same sequencing platform. Donor age, sex, ethnicity and CMV serostatus were compiled together with the repertoire data. The number of typed donors differed by locus: 629-630 for A, B, C, DRB1 and DQB1; some 540 for DQA1; some 590 for DPA1; and about 450 for DPB1. On average, around 200,000 unique TCR beta nucleotide sequences were sequenced per donor among several hundred genotyped donors of the cohort, with roughly 18% of those sequences being non-productive. The study combined high-throughput TCR immunosequencing, statistical association of individual TCRs with disease status, and machine learning to predict cytomegalovirus infection status. Of the roughly 390 genotyped donors, about 80% fell in the genetic ancestry cluster associated with self-reported Caucasian donors. The aim of the study was to test whether cataloging public T cell receptors could identify signatures of past pathogen exposure. A later genetic analysis used genome-wide SNP genotypes for about three fifths of the 666 donors, treating that subset as a discovery cohort. In a later analysis, previously published TCR beta repertoires from 550 to 700 donors were re-analyzed and high-resolution HLA genotyping was added so that TCR occurrence patterns could be studied. What the study reported, not specific to this receptor: In a later analysis, some 18,000 TCR beta sequences were associated with specific HLA alleles at a false discovery rate of 0.05. Immune exposure information for the cohort was limited to CMV serostatus. An earlier analysis of around 540 of the donors showed that most TCR beta V segments appeared in productive rearrangements either about 87% or about 30% of the time, which broadly matched IMGT annotations. The 87-base-pair reads could not distinguish some IMGT-functional V segments, including TRBV6-2 and TRBV6-3, so those segments were excluded. Compared with equally common non-associated chains, HLA-associated TCR beta chains in a later analysis were more clonally expanded and had lower generation probabilities. In this cohort, only TCR beta chains were sequenced, and detectable features were limited by the absence of alpha or paired-chain data. Three of the identified cytomegalovirus-associated TCR beta chains were confirmed in vitro to be specific for cytomegalovirus antigens. Fewer than 20 rarely observed V segments, including chromosome 9 orphons, were excluded from the earlier analysis of a few hundred of the donors because counts were too low. Correlated functional status among segregating V segments might be attributable to linkage disequilibrium, but an unknown experimental factor could not be ruled out. In a later analysis, several top co-occurrence clusters were reported to appear linked to parvovirus B19, influenza, CMV and Epstein-Barr virus. Most CMV-associated TCR beta chains appeared to be HLA-restricted in a later analysis, and the HLA associations seemed to be driven largely by CMV exposure. The classifier was reported to diagnose cytomegalovirus status with high specificity and sensitivity in both the original and validation cohorts. Most TCR sequences were seen in very few donors, while some public TCRs were found in many individuals. A further reported finding was that TCR beta sequences accurately predicted the HLA-A and HLA-B alleles for most subjects in the first cohort. Because HLA typing was missing for some donors at each locus, association tests included only the typed subset. The study listed over 150 TCR beta chains as associated with cytomegalovirus. According to a later genetic analysis, donors in an Asian-associated ancestry cluster had fewer N-insertions in productive TCRs than the roughly 700-donor mean. When HLA alleles, especially DR and DQ, strongly co-occurred, attributing TCR associations to individual alleles was difficult. In a later analysis, TCR association rates were found to vary across HLA loci, with the most associated TCRs seen for DRB1 alleles and the fewest for HLA-C alleles. A cluster of highly shared sequence variants was judged likely to represent a technical artifact of the sequencing pipeline. The authors suggested that the approach could potentially be extended to other disease states and immunological phenotypes. A later genetic analysis associated a missense DCLRE1C variant with V-gene and J-gene trimming of TCR beta chains, and an independent cohort replicated the association. Presence/absence analyses assumed roughly uniform sequencing depth across donors, an assumption that may not hold.

Looking up the germline V gene yields CDR1 SQVTM and CDR2 ANQGSEA. Deletion took 6 bases off V and 5 bases off J, with a span of 14 bases between the germline ends. Counted from cysteine to phenylalanine, this CDR3 has 13 amino acids. Only the CDR3 DNA stays, 39 bases, in frame from base 1. About this clone: The antigen it binds to is not known.

The library was obtained by the immunoSEQ multiplex PCR assay. A mixture of 60 forward primers for TCR Vbeta segments and 13 reverse primers for TCR Jbeta segments was used in the multiplex PCR. The CDR3 region of rearranged TCR beta genes was amplified from genomic DNA by a multiplex PCR assay. On the Illumina HiSeq System, the amplified TCR beta libraries were sequenced as 87-base-pair reads. As for how the authors treated the data: In a later analysis, 77 million or so unique TCR beta chains were counted across the roughly 700 repertoires, and roughly 10 million of these chains were shared by at least two donors. To remove PCR and sequencing errors, raw reads were error-corrected and collapsed into unique sequences using a nearest-neighbor algorithm that merged closely related sequences. Alignment of CDR3 sequences to IMGT reference sequences was used to assign V, D and J gene segments. Each retained sequence needed at least a six-nucleotide match to both a V gene segment and a J gene segment. A rearrangement was called productive if the CDR3 had no stop codons and remained in frame with V and J, and every other rearrangement was called non-productive. Following IMGT convention, CDR3 was defined as the stretch from the second conserved V-encoded cysteine up to the conserved J-encoded phenylalanine. The earlier analysis of a few hundred of the donors excluded sequences that lacked an unambiguous match to a single V gene segment. In an earlier analysis of some 590 of the donors, a V segment was called functional when productive rearrangements were above 56.7%, and segregating when the standard deviation between donors exceeded 5%. A statistical classification framework was developed to diagnose cytomegalovirus status using the catalog of TCR beta chain sequences. In a later analysis, V and J genes were assigned by comparing TCR nucleotide sequences against IMGT/GENE-DB human TR gene sequences. Using the TCRdist pipeline, a later analysis assigned CDR3 sequences along with most-parsimonious VDJ recombination scenarios. In a later analysis, every TCR beta chain was defined by the combination of its CDR3 amino acid sequence and its V-gene family, and reads without a unique V-gene family were dropped. In a later analysis, around 600 highly shared, low-generation-probability nucleotide sequences were removed to address suspected cross-contamination and a sequencing artifact. For each public chain, a later analysis derived a clonal expansion index from normalized ranks of inferred template counts within each repertoire. In a later analysis, generation probabilities were computed with a VDJ recombination model fitted to out-of-frame rearrangements, and the resulting probabilities were checked against IGoR. A later analysis scored TCR-TCR, TCR-HLA and TCR-CMV co-occurrence with hypergeometric tests, applying a repertoire-size bias correction to TCR pairs. False discovery rates were estimated in a later analysis by permuting HLA or CMV assignments 20 times. In a later analysis, co-occurring TCRs were grouped using DBSCAN, with TCRdist sequence similarity added in when clustering inside HLA-allele-positive subsets. For co-occurrence clustering, repertoires with fewer than 30,000 or more than 120,000 public chains were excluded, along with roughly 5 repertoires with anomalous nucleotide sharing. The table was pulled from immuneACCESS by TCRdb, which kept in-frame rearrangements only. Such tables lose some clones; where checked, under half of the loss comes from unresolved V genes, and the rest has no known cause. That table is the source of V, J and clone size, and D and trimming were worked out from the DNA. The sample table includes 90,000 to 120,000 clones. The ten biggest clones cover 0.45% to 0.6% of the sample.

The cohort was made up of 650 to 700 healthy bone marrow donors. Cohort members were all nominally healthy when sampled, although unrecorded immune exposures were likely present. The donor tested CMV seronegative and was one of the 352 seronegative cohort members. A peripheral blood sample was provided by each donor, and peripheral blood mononuclear cells were used for TCR beta sequencing. Genomic DNA extraction from the blood cell samples was performed with the Qiagen DNeasy Blood Extraction Kit. The sequenced sample consisted of PBMCs. This clonotype was obtained from a man aged 50 to 59 in good health and CMV-seronegative. Recombination linked TRBV29-1 to TRBJ2-1, with a tentative D gene TRBD2 over 6 matching bases. The CDR3 reads as follows: CSVRGGGDNEQFF. The DNA reads TGCAGCGTGAGGGGTGGCGGGGACAATGAGCAGTTCTTC.